Listed below are T cell receptor beta chains from one sample, sequenced in a study of identical twins. Using its own MiXCR run on the 5' RACE reads, TCRdb lists one record per CDR3 protein. The sample lists roughly 710,000 distinct CDR3 sequences; around 6% were seen once. The sample taken for sequencing was naive T cells sorted from blood. These receptors were collected from a man aged 18 to 35 in good health. Each CDR3 is given with its conserved first and last residue. The order of the fields is CDR3 DNA, CDR3 protein, clone size, V gene, J gene, D gene. The D gene is left open where the match is weak. Size values are once, few and many counts, or a class for expanded clones, and some rows have none.

DNA: TGTGCCATCGGTTCGGGGGCTCGTAGATACGAGCAGTACTTC
CDR3: CAIGSGARRYEQYF
size: many
V: TRBV10-3
J: TRBJ2-7
D: -

DNA: TGTGCCAGCAGTACCCGACAGGGGCACACTGAAGCTTTCTTT
CDR3: CASSTRQGHTEAFF
size: many
V: TRBV12-3/TRBV12-4
J: TRBJ1-1
D: TRBD1

DNA: TGTGCCAGCAGCCTGCTTCGGGAGCCCCAAGAGACCCAGTACTTC
CDR3: CASSLLREPQETQYF
size: -
V: TRBV7-9
J: TRBJ2-5
D: -

DNA: TGTGCCAGCAGCTTATGGGACAGGGCCTCCTACGAGCAGTACTTC
CDR3: CASSLWDRASYEQYF
size: many
V: TRBV7-3
J: TRBJ2-7
D: TRBD1

DNA: TGTGCCAGCAGACTTCCCGGGACAGGGAACATTCAGTACTTC
CDR3: CASRLPGTGNIQYF
size: few
V: TRBV11-3
J: TRBJ2-4
D: TRBD1

DNA: TGTGCCAGCAGTTTATTATCCGGGACAGGGGCTACGTGGGGTGAAAAGCAGTACTTC
CDR3: CASSLLSGTGATWGEKQYF
size: few
V: TRBV28
J: TRBJ2-7
D: TRBD1

DNA: TGTGCCAGCAACCCGGCCGGGACCTCTAAAAAGCAGTACTTC
CDR3: CASNPAGTSKKQYF
size: few
V: TRBV28
J: TRBJ2-7
D: -

DNA: TGCGCCAGCAGCTTCACAGGGGATGTGGATACGCAGTATTTT
CDR3: CASSFTGDVDTQYF
size: -
V: TRBV5-1
J: TRBJ2-3
D: TRBD1

DNA: TGCGCCAGCAGCTCCCTCGGCTCCGGGGAGCTGTTTTTT
CDR3: CASSSLGSGELFF
size: few
V: TRBV5-1
J: TRBJ2-2
D: -

DNA: TGCGCCAGCAGCCCGGGACTAGTGGTGAAGGAGCAGTTCTTC
CDR3: CASSPGLVVKEQFF
size: -
V: TRBV5-1
J: TRBJ2-1
D: TRBD2

DNA: TGTGCCTCCCGAATGGACGAGACCAAAAACATTCAGTACTTC
CDR3: CASRMDETKNIQYF
size: few
V: TRBV10-3
J: TRBJ2-4
D: -

DNA: TGCGCCAGCAGCCAAGACGAGGCGAACTATGGCTACACCTTC
CDR3: CASSQDEANYGYTF
size: few
V: TRBV4-1
J: TRBJ1-2
D: -

DNA: TGTGCCAGCAGTTTTGGGGGAACCTACAATGAGCAGTTCTTC
CDR3: CASSFGGTYNEQFF
size: many
V: TRBV12-3/TRBV12-4
J: TRBJ2-1
D: -

DNA: TGTGCCAGCAGCCGATCGAGGGCGAACACCGGGGAGCTGTTTTTT
CDR3: CASSRSRANTGELFF
size: few
V: TRBV7-2
J: TRBJ2-2
D: -

DNA: TGTGCCAGCAGCCAGTGGGGGTGGCACGAGCAGTACTTC
CDR3: CASSQWGWHEQYF
size: many
V: TRBV5-4
J: TRBJ2-7
D: -

DNA: TGTGCCACCAGTGATCCGGGACAGGGGGGCTACGAGCAGTACTTC
CDR3: CATSDPGQGGYEQYF
size: many
V: TRBV24-1
J: TRBJ2-7
D: TRBD1

DNA: TGTGCCAGCAGCCCGAACAGGGCTACTGGAAACACCATATATTTT
CDR3: CASSPNRATGNTIYF
size: many
V: TRBV7-9
J: TRBJ1-3
D: -

DNA: TGTGCCAGCAGCTTAATGGGGGCTCGCTCTGGAAACACCATATATTTT
CDR3: CASSLMGARSGNTIYF
size: few
V: TRBV7-2
J: TRBJ1-3
D: -

DNA: TGTGCCAGCAGTTTACCCCCCAAACAGGGAAGCGGGGAGCTGTTTTTT
CDR3: CASSLPPKQGSGELFF
size: few
V: TRBV12-3/TRBV12-4
J: TRBJ2-2
D: -

DNA: TGTGCCAGCAGTGGGGAGCAGTTCTTC
CDR3: CASSGEQFF
size: -
V: TRBV2
J: TRBJ2-1
D: -

DNA: TGCGCCAGCAGCCAAGTAATCAACCGGGACACCACCGGGGAGCTGTTTTTT
CDR3: CASSQVINRDTTGELFF
size: many
V: TRBV4-3
J: TRBJ2-2
D: -

DNA: TGTGCCAGCAGTTTAGGGCAGTTTCTCGAGCAGTACTTC
CDR3: CASSLGQFLEQYF
size: -
V: TRBV28
J: TRBJ2-7
D: -

DNA: TGCGCCAGCAGCTGGGGTTGGGCCAGTGGCACTGAGCAGTTCTTC
CDR3: CASSWGWASGTEQFF
size: few
V: TRBV5-1
J: TRBJ2-1
D: -

DNA: TGTGCCAGCAGTCAATGGTTGGGCACCGGGGAGCTGTTTTTT
CDR3: CASSQWLGTGELFF
size: many
V: TRBV6-1
J: TRBJ2-2
D: -

DNA: TGTGCCACCAGCAGAGGACTGGGAAGCACAGATACGCAGTATTTT
CDR3: CATSRGLGSTDTQYF
size: many
V: TRBV15
J: TRBJ2-3
D: -

DNA: TGTGCCAGTAGTCCCCCCGAGGGACCAGATACGCAGTATTTT
CDR3: CASSPPEGPDTQYF
size: few
V: TRBV19
J: TRBJ2-3
D: -

DNA: TGTGCCAGCAGCTTAAGGGCGGACCGCTCCTACAATGAGCAGTTCTTC
CDR3: CASSLRADRSYNEQFF
size: few
V: TRBV11-2
J: TRBJ2-1
D: -

DNA: TGCGCCAGCAGCTTTTTGAGCGGGAGGGCCTACAATGAGCAGTTCTTC
CDR3: CASSFLSGRAYNEQFF
size: many
V: TRBV5-1
J: TRBJ2-1
D: TRBD2

DNA: TGCAGCGTTGGGTTGATTCACGGAGATACGCAGTATTTT
CDR3: CSVGLIHGDTQYF
size: many
V: TRBV29-1
J: TRBJ2-3
D: -

DNA: TGTGCCAGCAGCCAAGCCGGGAGCGCCGCGGCGGATACGCAGTATTTT
CDR3: CASSQAGSAAADTQYF
size: few
V: TRBV3-1
J: TRBJ2-3
D: -

DNA: TGCAGCGTTCCTAAAACGGGACATTTCTACAATGAGCAGTTCTTC
CDR3: CSVPKTGHFYNEQFF
size: many
V: TRBV29-1
J: TRBJ2-1
D: -

DNA: TGTGCCACCAGCAGGACTAGTCCCCCCGAGCAGTTCTTC
CDR3: CATSRTSPPEQFF
size: many
V: TRBV15
J: TRBJ2-1
D: -

DNA: TGCAGTGCAACGGACAGGGGAAACTATGGCTACACCTTC
CDR3: CSATDRGNYGYTF
size: many
V: TRBV20-1
J: TRBJ1-2
D: TRBD1

DNA: TGTGCCAGCAGTACGACAGGGGGAAGGACTGAAGCTTTCTTT
CDR3: CASSTTGGRTEAFF
size: many
V: TRBV28
J: TRBJ1-1
D: TRBD1

DNA: TGTGCCAGCAGCAGGGGACCGGGACAGGGCCAAGAGACCCAGTACTTC
CDR3: CASSRGPGQGQETQYF
size: few
V: TRBV5-5
J: TRBJ2-5
D: TRBD1

DNA: TGTGCCAGCAGCGCCGGGCTAGGGGCTCTTTCTGGGGCCAACGTCCTGACTTTC
CDR3: CASSAGLGALSGANVLTF
size: -
V: TRBV7-8
J: TRBJ2-6
D: -

DNA: TGTGCCAGTGGGACGGCCGCCTATGGCTACACCTTC
CDR3: CASGTAAYGYTF
size: -
V: TRBV19
J: TRBJ1-2
D: -

DNA: TGTGCCACCAGTGATTTTAGCGGACAGGAGATTAATGAGCAGTTCTTC
CDR3: CATSDFSGQEINEQFF
size: many
V: TRBV24-1
J: TRBJ2-1
D: -

DNA: TGTGCCAGCAGCCAAGAGTGGGCAGGGCGGGACGAGCAGTACTTC
CDR3: CASSQEWAGRDEQYF
size: many
V: TRBV4-2
J: TRBJ2-7
D: -

DNA: TGCAGTGAAAAAGGAGGCCTACTAACAGATACGCAGTATTTT
CDR3: CSEKGGLLTDTQYF
size: few
V: TRBV20-1
J: TRBJ2-3
D: -

DNA: TGTGCCAGCAGTTACGGGGGAGTTCCCGATGAGCAGTTCTTC
CDR3: CASSYGGVPDEQFF
size: many
V: TRBV6-2/TRBV6-3
J: TRBJ2-1
D: -

DNA: TGTGCCAGCAGTTCCGGGACAGCCTCCTACAATGAGCAGTTCTTC
CDR3: CASSSGTASYNEQFF
size: many
V: TRBV27
J: TRBJ2-1
D: TRBD1

DNA: TGTGCCACCAGTGATTTGGCTAGCGGGGATTCGAACACCGGGGAGCTGTTTTTT
CDR3: CATSDLASGDSNTGELFF
size: -
V: TRBV24-1
J: TRBJ2-2
D: TRBD2

DNA: TGTGCCAGCAGTTCGGGACAGACCACCTCACCCCTCCACTTT
CDR3: CASSSGQTTSPLHF
size: many
V: TRBV6-5
J: TRBJ1-6
D: TRBD1

DNA: TGTGCCAGCAGCTCCCAGGGGGTAGAGTCACCCCTCCACTTT
CDR3: CASSSQGVESPLHF
size: few
V: TRBV7-9
J: TRBJ1-6
D: TRBD1

DNA: TGTGCCAGCAGCTTAATGCGTCCAAACTATGGCTACACCTTC
CDR3: CASSLMRPNYGYTF
size: many
V: TRBV11-2
J: TRBJ1-2
D: -

DNA: TGTGCCAGCAGCAATCCCGGGACAGGGGGCGGCAATCAGCCCCAGCATTTT
CDR3: CASSNPGTGGGNQPQHF
size: many
V: TRBV12-3/TRBV12-4
J: TRBJ1-5
D: TRBD1

DNA: TGCAGTGCCTTCGCGTCTAGCGGGAGGTCCTACAATGAGCAGTTCTTC
CDR3: CSAFASSGRSYNEQFF
size: few
V: TRBV20-1
J: TRBJ2-1
D: TRBD2

DNA: TGTGCCAGTAGTCTCTGGGGCGGCTCGAACACCGGGGAGCTGTTTTTT
CDR3: CASSLWGGSNTGELFF
size: few
V: TRBV19
J: TRBJ2-2
D: -

DNA: TGCAGCACGGACAGGGGACGCACAGATACGCAGTATTTT
CDR3: CSTDRGRTDTQYF
size: many
V: TRBV29-1
J: TRBJ2-3
D: TRBD1

DNA: TGCGCCAGCAGCCGGCCAGACATGAACACTGAAGCTTTCTTT
CDR3: CASSRPDMNTEAFF
size: many
V: TRBV5-1
J: TRBJ1-1
D: -

DNA: TGTGCCAGCAGTCGACTACAGGGGAGGGCGGAGACCCAGTACTTC
CDR3: CASSRLQGRAETQYF
size: many
V: TRBV5-6
J: TRBJ2-5
D: -

DNA: TGTGCCAGCAGCTCAAAGGGGGCTCAGTTAGTCTACGAGCAGTACTTC
CDR3: CASSSKGAQLVYEQYF
size: few
V: TRBV7-3
J: TRBJ2-7
D: TRBD1

DNA: TGTGCCAGCAGCGTGACTAGACCTCCCTACGAGCAGTACTTC
CDR3: CASSVTRPPYEQYF
size: few
V: TRBV7-2
J: TRBJ2-7
D: -

DNA: TGTGCCAGCAGCCCCGCAGCGGGAGTTCAAGAGACCCAGTACTTC
CDR3: CASSPAAGVQETQYF
size: many
V: TRBV9
J: TRBJ2-5
D: TRBD2

DNA: TGCGCCAGCAGCTTGGCCGGGACCACTGAAGCTTTCTTT
CDR3: CASSLAGTTEAFF
size: many
V: TRBV5-1
J: TRBJ1-1
D: -

DNA: TGCAGTGCTAGAGCAAGATGGGGGGAGACCCAGTACTTC
CDR3: CSARARWGETQYF
size: many
V: TRBV20-1
J: TRBJ2-5
D: -

DNA: TGTGCCAGCAGCAATCCGGCAGATACGCAGTATTTT
CDR3: CASSNPADTQYF
size: once
V: TRBV6-5
J: TRBJ2-3
D: -

DNA: TGCAGTGCCCCGGACCTCAGAAAGACCCAGTACTTC
CDR3: CSAPDLRKTQYF
size: many
V: TRBV20-1
J: TRBJ2-5
D: -

DNA: TGCAGTGCTAGAGATTATACAGGGGGGTCCCAAGAGACCCAGTACTTC
CDR3: CSARDYTGGSQETQYF
size: many
V: TRBV20-1
J: TRBJ2-5
D: TRBD1